This T cell receptor (beta chain) was profiled in a study of blood T cell repertoires in COVID-19. Across the whole study: There were acute and convalescent COVID-19 samples, and they came from the United States, Italy and Spain. Sources were T cells, B-cell-depleted T cells, or PBMCs; the material itself was cDNA or gDNA.

Germline V gives CDR1 LGHDT, CDR2 YNNKEL (reference sequence). This CDR3 spans 15 amino acids. Trimming left V 4 bases short and J 7 bases short, with 14 bases between. In the authors' workflow: How many nucleated cells were present was estimated from reference gene primer amplification. The repertoire was sequenced with immunoSEQ multiplex PCR; TCRdb's copy has only in-frame clones and lacks some. That table is the source of V, J and clone size, and D and trimming were worked out from the DNA. This sample carries 130,000 to 150,000 clones, 80% of them seen once, and the ten largest clones take 5%. Sequenced material: peripheral blood. This chain connects TRBV3-1 (or the pseudogene TRBV3-2) to TRBJ1-6; D gene unclear. This clonotype was sampled from a woman aged 45 to 65 with acute or convalescent COVID-19. CDR3 in amino acids: CASSPLESANSPLHF. In DNA form, the CDR3 reads TGTGCCAGCAGCCCCCTTGAGAGTGCCAATTCACCCCTCCACTTT.